This T cell receptor beta chain came from a study of early T cells in non-severe SARS-CoV-2 infection. In the study overall: Sequencing used unsorted whole-blood bulk RNA, so chains lack pairing.

Individually, cDNA molecules had unique molecular identifiers attached to them. TCRdb re-called the 5' RACE reads with MiXCR, one entry per CDR3 protein. The table has fewer than 120,000 distinct CDR3 sequences, over 10% seen once. In germline, CDR1 is SGHRS, CDR2 YFSETQ. The CDR3 spans 14 residues. Trimming removed 4 bases from V and 12 bases from J; junction bases left unmatched: 11. This clonotype appeared a few times. Sequencing used whole blood, obtained at baseline. The clonotype comes from an adult who was a healthcare worker with PCR-confirmed SARS-CoV-2 infection or an uninfected control (not recorded which). The chain couples TRBV5-1 to TRBJ2-1, with 9 bases that match TRBD1. This CDR3 reads CASSATRQGDGQFF. For the CDR3, the DNA is TGCGCCAGCAGCGCGACCAGACAGGGGGACGGGCAGTTCTTC.